One and the same sample provided the 31 T cell receptor beta chains below, sequenced in a study of T cell changes during pregnancy in multiple sclerosis. Generated by immunoSEQ multiplex PCR, the TCRdb table keeps only in-frame clones and is missing some. There are about 31,000 clones in the sample; around 89% occur only once, and approximately 6.6% lies in the top ten. The sample consisted of CD8+ T cells from peripheral blood mononuclear cells, taken in the second trimester of pregnancy. The receptor source for this set is a female donor with multiple sclerosis, enrolled in a pregnancy study.

This clone came up a few times. The chain is built from TRBV5-4 and TRBJ2-1, with TRBD2 matching over 7 bases. Per germline, CDR1 SGHNT and CDR2 YYREEE (reference sequence). Trimming removed 4 bases from V and 6 bases from J; junction bases left unmatched: 7. The CDR3 runs 14 residues. The CDR3: CASSKAGTTNEQFF. CDR3 DNA sequence: TGTGCCAGCAGCAAAGCCGGGACTACCAATGAGCAGTTCTTC.

The V and J genes are TRBV11-3 and TRBJ2-1, with TRBD1 matching over 8 bases. This CDR3 has 14 residues. The germline V gene has CDR1 SGHNT and CDR2 YENEEA. V was clipped by 3 bases and J by 6 bases; unmatched bases: 4. Here the CDR3 reads CASSFFGQGNEQFF. In DNA, the CDR3 is TGTGCCAGCAGCTTTTTCGGACAGGGCAATGAGCAGTTCTTC. The variable domain in full, completed from reference TRBV11-3 and TRBJ2-1, reads EAGVVQSPRYKIIEKKQPVAFWCNPISGHNTLYWYLQNLGQGPELLIRYENEEAVDDSQLPKDRFSAERLKGVDSTLKIQPAELGDSAVYLCASSFFGQGNEQFFGPGTRLTVL.

The V and J genes are TRBV4-1 and TRBJ2-3; TRBD2 matches at 12 bases. Germline CDR1 is MGHRA and CDR2 is YSYEKL. V gave up 0 bases and J gave up 2 bases; unmatched junction bases: 3. The CDR3 length is 17 residues. DNA for the CDR3: TGCGCCAGCAGCCAAGAAGGACTAGCGGGGCCCACAGATACGCAGTATTTT. Translation gives CASSQEGLAGPTDTQYF.

J is TRBJ2-3 and V is TRBV16; tentatively, D is TRBD2 (5 bases). The CDR3 runs to 14 residues. V was clipped by 0 bases and J by 7 bases, with 11 bases between them. Germline V gene lookup returns CDR1 KGHSY and CDR2 FQNENV. The CDR3 DNA is TGTGCCAGCAGCCAATCATCGGGATGGAATACGCAGTATTTT. This encodes CASSQSSGWNTQYF.

The chain couples TRBV2 to TRBJ2-2, with TRBD1 matching over 9 bases. Germline trimming cut 6 bases from V and 1 base from J; bases unmatched to any gene: 3. Germline V gives CDR1 SNHLY, CDR2 FYNNEI. The CDR3 sequence is 15 residues long. This chain's CDR3 is CASRGDRENTGELFF. CDR3 bases: TGTGCCAGCAGGGGGGACAGGGAGAACACCGGGGAGCTGTTTTTT.

The rearrangement joins TRBV7-9 to TRBJ2-1; a weak D match, TRBD2 (5 bases). The germline gives CDR1 SEHNR, CDR2 FQNEAQ (reference sequence). The CDR3 has 13 amino acids. V was trimmed by 4 bases and J by 7 bases, leaving 11 bases between them. Written as DNA, the CDR3 is TGTGCCAGCAGCTATTTCAGCGGTAATGAGCAGTTCTTC. The encoded protein is CASSYFSGNEQFF.

The V and J genes are TRBV7-2 and TRBJ2-7; 9 bases line up with TRBD2. CDR1 is SGHTA, CDR2 FQGNSA, per germline. The CDR3 totals 14 residues. Trimming cost V 2 bases and J 6 bases; bases outside gene matches: 5. CDR3 region: CASSLPGLAREQYF. The CDR3 nucleotides read TGTGCCAGCAGCTTACCAGGACTAGCGCGCGAGCAGTACTTC.

The chain links TRBV28 to TRBJ2-2; 8 bases are a match to TRBD2. The CDR3 has 17 amino acids. The germline CDR1 and CDR2 sequences are MDHEN and SYDVKM. Trimming cost V 1 base and J 2 bases; bases outside gene matches: 6. The chain's CDR3 is CASSLSLTSGNTGELFF. As DNA, the CDR3 is TGTGCCAGCAGTTTATCCCTCACTAGCGGTAACACCGGGGAGCTGTTTTTT.

This chain joins TRBV5-6 and TRBJ1-5, with a tentative D call TRBD1 (5 bases). The CDR3 runs to 15 residues. Trimming took 1 base from V and 7 from J, leaving 15 bases between them. Germline CDR1 reads SGHDT; CDR2 reads YYEEEE. The CDR3, as DNA: TGTGCCAGCAGCTTGCTAAGGGGCGGATTGCAGCCCCAGCATTTT. This sequence encodes CASSLLRGGLQPQHF. The whole variable domain, remainder taken from reference TRBV5-6 and TRBJ1-5, is DAGVTQSPTHLIKTRGQQVTLRCSPKSGHDTVSWYQQALGQGPQFIFQYYEEEERQRGNFPDRFSGHQFPNYSSELNVNALLLGDSALYLCASSLLRGGLQPQHFGDGTRLSIL.

The CDR3 here is CASSQDRESAYEQYF. Written as DNA, the CDR3 is TGCGCCAGCAGCCAAGATAGAGAGTCCGCCTACGAGCAGTACTTC. The J gene is TRBJ2-5, the V gene TRBV4-3, with no clear D. The J call may be in error: the DNA end matches TRBJ2-7 better. Germline V gives CDR1 LGHNA, CDR2 YSLEER. This CDR3 spans 15 amino acids.

The chain employs TRBV21-1 and TRBJ1-1; the table's D call, TRBD1, was not checked against the DNA. TRBV21-1 is a recognized pseudogene. There are 16 residues in the CDR3. In DNA, the CDR3 is TGTGCCAGCAGCAAAAGGGGCGGCAGGATTGACACTGAAGCTTTCTTT. Protein: CASSKRGGRIDTEAFF.

The V and J genes are TRBV4-1 and TRBJ1-2, with 9 bases fitting TRBD1. Losses at the gene ends were 4 bases for V and 3 bases for J; bases not matched to a gene: 12. The germline V gene encodes CDR1 MGHRA and CDR2 YSYEKL. The CDR3 contains 17 residues. CDR3 bases: TGCGCCAGCAGCCCAAGTGAGAACAGGGGGCCTCACTATGGCTACACCTTC. It encodes CASSPSENRGPHYGYTF.

The rearrangement joins TRBV15 to TRBJ1-5; no reliable D call. Looked up from germline, CDR1 is LNHNV and CDR2 is YYDKDF (reference sequence). The V end was cut by 0 bases, the J end by 4 bases, with 10 bases between. There are 15 residues in the CDR3. This chain's CDR3 is CATSRDSGQNQPQHF. The DNA for the CDR3 is TGTGCCACCAGCAGAGATAGTGGGCAAAATCAGCCCCAGCATTTT.

The gene calls are TRBV7-9 and TRBJ1-1, with D uncertain. CDR3 size: 16 residues. Between the trimmed V and J ends, which lost 5 bases and 2 bases, there was a span of 18 bases. Germline CDR1 and CDR2: SEHNR and FQNEAQ (reference sequence). The CDR3 is CASSTYPGTLNTEAFF. The CDR3 nucleotides read TGTGCCAGCAGCACCTATCCGGGAACCCTAAACACTGAAGCTTTCTTT.

Comment on this clone: An end of the junction does not agree with germline; a read error may underlie this. The chain joins TRBV6-6 to TRBJ2-2; D is perhaps TRBD2 (5 bases). Germline V lookup: CDR1 MNHNY, CDR2 SVGAGI (reference sequence). The CDR3 is 11 amino acids. For the CDR3, the DNA is TGTGCCACCGTTGACACCGGGAAGCTGTTTTTT. Residues: CATVDTGKLFF.

The gene calls are TRBV6-5 and TRBJ2-7, with D possibly being TRBD2 (5 bases). V lost 4 bases and J lost 11, with 12 bases in between. Germline V gene lookup returns CDR1 MNHEY and CDR2 SVGAGI. This CDR3 region has 11 residues. CDR3 DNA: TGTGCCAGCAGTTTGTGGGGAGAGGAGTACTTC. This translates into CASSLWGEEYF.

This clone has only a few counts. The chain combines TRBV4-2 with TRBJ1-3, with 9 positions matching TRBD1. CDR1 is LGHNA and CDR2 is YNFKEQ in the germline V gene. V shed 2 bases and J 4 bases; nucleotides not matched to a gene: 6. This CDR3 region has 16 residues. As DNA, the CDR3 is TGTGCCAGCAGCCAAACGGACAGGGGCGGGGGAAACACCATATATTTT. It is translated as CASSQTDRGGGNTIYF.

The V and J genes are TRBV6-1 and TRBJ2-5; D uncertain. The CDR3 extends over 14 amino acids. V lost 0 bases to trimming and J lost 5 bases, with 10 bases between them. The germline V gene has CDR1 MNHNS and CDR2 SASEGT. CDR3 nucleotide sequence: TGTGCCAGCAGTGAAGCCTCAGGTTGGGAGACCCAGTACTTC. Its translation is CASSEASGWETQYF.

The chain has TRBV9 and TRBJ2-2; 7 nucleotides line up with TRBD2. V lost 5 bases to trimming and J lost 1 base; unmatched junction nucleotides: 8. This CDR3 comprises 16 residues. Germline V gives CDR1 SGDLS, CDR2 YYNGEE. The CDR3 loop is CASSQSERENTGELFF. The CDR3 DNA reads as TGTGCCAGCAGTCAATCGGAGCGGGAGAACACCGGGGAGCTGTTTTTT.

The genes are TRBV27 and TRBJ1-5; 7 positions agree with TRBD1. Germline-derived CDR1 and CDR2 are MNHEY and SMNVEV (reference sequence). This CDR3 comprises 16 residues. Germline trimming cut 4 bases from V and 4 bases from J; bases unmatched to any gene: 10. This chain's CDR3 is CASSSTGVVVNQPQHF. The DNA for the CDR3 is TGTGCCAGCAGTTCCACAGGGGTTGTGGTGAATCAGCCCCAGCATTTT.

The chain combines TRBV9 with TRBJ2-1; D perhaps matches TRBD1 (6 bases). CDR3 length: 15 amino acids. Germline V gene sequence: CDR1 SGDLS, CDR2 YYNGEE. Trimming removed 2 bases from V and 4 bases from J, with 13 bases in between. The DNA of the CDR3 is TGTGCCAGCAGCGTTGAAACAGGGAAATACAATGAGCAGTTCTTC. It encodes CASSVETGKYNEQFF.

The chain couples TRBV12-1 to TRBJ2-3; the table's D call TRBD2 went unverified against the DNA. TRBV12-1 is designated a pseudogene. The CDR3 consists of 19 residues. This chain's CDR3 is CASSFVAPQKREGVDTQYF. Here the CDR3 DNA reads TGTGCCAGCAGCTTCGTTGCACCCCAAAAGCGGGAAGGGGTAGATACGCAGTATTTT.

This sequence joins TRBV12-2 and TRBJ2-7; the table's D call, TRBD2, has no DNA check behind it. TRBV12-2 has pseudogene status. The CDR3 is made up of 20 amino acids. Here the CDR3 reads CASRLKGSRRECRRGYEQYF. The CDR3 DNA reads TGTGCAAGTCGCCTTAAGGGGAGTCGGCGGGAGTGCCGCCGAGGCTACGAGCAGTACTTC.

This chain connects TRBV11-2 to TRBJ2-1; 7 bases are shared with TRBD2. The CDR3 totals 14 residues. Trimming at V came to 4 bases and at J to 4 bases, leaving 4 bases not matched to a gene. CDR1 and CDR2 (germline): SGHAT, FQNNGV. CDR3 sequence reads: CASSSLAAYNEQFF. CDR3 bases: TGTGCCAGCAGCTCCCTAGCGGCTTACAATGAGCAGTTCTTC.

This clone occurred a few times. This sequence joins TRBV27 and TRBJ2-5; D not certain. This CDR3 is built from 15 residues. The germline V and J ends were trimmed by 6 bases and 2 bases, with 16 bases remaining between them. Germline assignment: CDR1 MNHEY and CDR2 SMNVEV (reference sequence). CDR3 DNA: TGTGCCAGCAGCGCAAAGGCAAGCGCACAAGAGACCCAGTACTTC. Residues: CASSAKASAQETQYF.

This clone was detected a few times. This chain connects TRBV4-2 to TRBJ2-1; 12 bases agree with TRBD2. The CDR3 sequence is 15 residues long. The V gene's germline CDR1 is LGHNA and CDR2 YNFKEQ. V lost 1 base, J lost 7 bases, and 2 bases stayed unmatched. DNA for the CDR3: TGTGCCAGCAGCCAAGGGCTAGCGGGAGGGAATGAGCAGTTCTTC. This codes for CASSQGLAGGNEQFF.

V gene TRBV19 combines with J gene TRBJ2-7, with D maybe TRBD1 (6 bases). The CDR3 runs 13 residues. Looked up from germline, CDR1 is LNHDA and CDR2 is SQIVND (reference sequence). Trimming cost V 4 bases and J 5 bases, with 12 bases left between them. In nucleotides, the CDR3 is TGTGCCAGTAGTAAGGCAGGGGCCCACGAGCAGTACTTC. Amino acid sequence: CASSKAGAHEQYF.

This chain connects TRBV2 to TRBJ1-2; 8 bases line up with TRBD1. The V segment lost 6 bases and the J segment 6 bases; nucleotides outside the gene matches: 6. This CDR3 comprises 13 residues. Looked up from germline, CDR1 is SNHLY and CDR2 is FYNNEI. CDR3 in amino acids: CASRVTGVDGYTF. Here the CDR3 DNA reads TGTGCCAGCAGGGTGACAGGGGTGGATGGCTACACCTTC.

This chain connects TRBV9 to TRBJ2-7, with 7 positions matching TRBD1. Germline values: CDR1 SGDLS, CDR2 YYNGEE. V gave up 0 bases and J gave up 3 bases; unmatched junction bases: 6. The CDR3 spans 15 residues. CDR3 nucleotide sequence: TGTGCCAGCAGCGTAGCAGCAGGGGGTTACTACGAGCAGTACTTC. It is translated as CASSVAAGGYYEQYF.

The V call is TRBV7-9, the J call TRBJ2-7; D is possibly TRBD1 (6 bases). V was shortened by 4 bases and J by 5 bases, with 21 bases between the two germline ends. Germline assignment: CDR1 SEHNR and CDR2 FQNEAQ (reference sequence). CDR3 length equals 16 residues. DNA for the CDR3: TGTGCCAGCAGCTCCCCCCAGGGGCGACCCCCCAACGAGCAGTACTTC. Translating gives CASSSPQGRPPNEQYF.

The chain is built from TRBV7-6 and TRBJ1-1; the D is unclear. Germline loops: CDR1 SGHVS, CDR2 FNYEAQ. The CDR3 length is 14 residues. The ends were cut back, 1 base at V and 1 base at J, with 7 bases in the middle. The CDR3 DNA is TGTGCCAGCAGCTTAGGAGGATCGAACACTGAAGCTTTCTTT. Protein: CASSLGGSNTEAFF.